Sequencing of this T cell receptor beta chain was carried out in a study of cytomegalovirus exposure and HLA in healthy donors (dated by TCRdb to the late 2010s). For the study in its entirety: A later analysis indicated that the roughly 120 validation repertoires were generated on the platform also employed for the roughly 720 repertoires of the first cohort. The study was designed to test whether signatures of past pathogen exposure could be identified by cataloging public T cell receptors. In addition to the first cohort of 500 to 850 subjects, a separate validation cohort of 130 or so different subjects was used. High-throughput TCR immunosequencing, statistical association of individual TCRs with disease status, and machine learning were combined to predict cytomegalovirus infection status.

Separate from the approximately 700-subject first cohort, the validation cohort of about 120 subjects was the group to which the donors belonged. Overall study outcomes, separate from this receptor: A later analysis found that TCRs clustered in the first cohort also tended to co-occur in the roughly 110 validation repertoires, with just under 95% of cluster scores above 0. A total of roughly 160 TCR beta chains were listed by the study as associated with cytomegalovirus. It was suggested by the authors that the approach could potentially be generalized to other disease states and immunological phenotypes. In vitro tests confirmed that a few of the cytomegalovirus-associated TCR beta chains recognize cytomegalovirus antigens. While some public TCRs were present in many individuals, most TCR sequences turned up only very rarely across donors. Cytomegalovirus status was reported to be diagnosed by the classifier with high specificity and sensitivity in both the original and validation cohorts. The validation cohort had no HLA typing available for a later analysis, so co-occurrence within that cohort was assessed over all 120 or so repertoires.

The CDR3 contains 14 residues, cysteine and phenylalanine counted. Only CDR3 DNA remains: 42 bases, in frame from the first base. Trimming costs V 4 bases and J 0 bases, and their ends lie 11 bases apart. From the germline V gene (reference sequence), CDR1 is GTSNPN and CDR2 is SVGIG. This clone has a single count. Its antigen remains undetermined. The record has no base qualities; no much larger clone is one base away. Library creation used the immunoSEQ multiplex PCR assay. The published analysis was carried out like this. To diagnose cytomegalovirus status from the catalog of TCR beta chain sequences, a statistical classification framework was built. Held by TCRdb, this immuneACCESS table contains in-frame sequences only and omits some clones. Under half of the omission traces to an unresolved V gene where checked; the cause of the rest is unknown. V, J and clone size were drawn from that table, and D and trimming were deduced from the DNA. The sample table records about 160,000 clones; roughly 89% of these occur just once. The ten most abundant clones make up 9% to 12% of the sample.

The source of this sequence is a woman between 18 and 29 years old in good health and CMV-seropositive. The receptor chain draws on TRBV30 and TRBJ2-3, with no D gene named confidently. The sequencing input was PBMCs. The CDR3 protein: CAWKLWQSTDTQYF. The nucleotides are TGTGCCTGGAAGTTGTGGCAGAGCACAGATACGCAGTATTTT.